The 27 T cell receptor beta chains reported below all come from one sample, sequenced in a study of beta chain features in type 1 diabetes. What was sequenced were expressed TCRB transcripts, since all of the isolated RNA had been reverse transcribed. The assay was immunoSEQ multiplex PCR, and TCRdb's table has in-frame clones only and misses some. The table records about 150,000 clones, 11% of them present only once. Sample: central memory CD4+ T cells from blood. The source is a man between 18 and 35 years old in good health.

This clone has ten or more counts. The chain uses TRBV28 and TRBJ2-7; D remains ambiguous. Germline V lookup: CDR1 MDHEN, CDR2 SYDVKM. V lost 6 bases and J 3 bases, leaving 6 bases between the germline ends. The CDR3 loop spans 11 amino acids. CDR3 DNA sequence: TGTGCCAGCAGCTCGGTCTACGAGCAGTACTTC. It yields the protein CASSSVYEQYF.

The chain links TRBV18 to TRBJ2-1; D might be TRBD1 or TRBD2, each matching 5 bases. The CDR3 loop spans 13 amino acids. CDR1 is KGHSH, CDR2 LQKENI, per germline. Trimming took 5 bases from V and 4 from J, leaving 9 bases between them. CDR3 residues: CASSEGLYNEQFF. CDR3 coding DNA: TGTGCCAGCTCAGAGGGGCTGTACAATGAGCAGTTCTTC.

This clone appeared a few times. At one boundary the junction diverges from the germline segment, which might be a read error. V is TRBV7-2 and J is TRBJ2-3; 8 bases map to TRBD1. This CDR3 spans 12 amino acids. From germline, CDR1 is SGHTA and CDR2 FQGNSA. This CDR3 is CAGRGRGDTQYF. The CDR3 DNA reads TGTGCCGGCAGGGGGCGAGGAGATACGCAGTATTTT.

This clone was detected only a few times. This sequence joins TRBV10-3 and TRBJ2-5, with 9 bases lining up with TRBD1. J lost 1 base, V lost 5 bases, and 8 bases had no gene match. The CDR3 has 16 residues. Germline V gene lookup returns CDR1 ENHRY and CDR2 SYGVKD. The CDR3 DNA reads TGTGCCATCAGTCCCACGGGACAGGGAGGCCAAGAGACCCAGTACTTC. Translated: CAISPTGQGGQETQYF.

As to this clone: The sample holds other DNA sequences that translate to the same CDR3. The V call is TRBV5-1, the J call TRBJ2-7; unclear D gene. The V and J ends lost 3 bases and 1 base respectively, with 5 bases between them. There are 12 residues in the CDR3. Looked up from germline, CDR1 is SGHRS and CDR2 is YFSETQ. CDR3 bases: TGCGCCAGCAGCTCCACATCCTACGAGCAGTACTTC. Its translation: CASSSTSYEQYF.

This chain links TRBV7-2 with TRBJ2-3, with D hard to call. Germline CDR1 is SGHTA and CDR2 is FQGNSA. The V gene lost 4 bases and the J gene lost 1 base, with 9 bases spanning the gap. CDR3 length equals 14 residues. The chain's CDR3 is CASSSQTGTDTQYF. CDR3 DNA: TGTGCCAGCAGCTCCCAGACTGGCACAGATACGCAGTATTTT.

J is TRBJ2-7 and V is TRBV10-3, with D perhaps being TRBD1 or TRBD2 (5 bases each). This CDR3 contains 14 residues. Germline assignment: CDR1 ENHRY and CDR2 SYGVKD. The germline V and J ends were trimmed by 4 bases and 2 bases, with 12 bases remaining between them. In DNA form, the CDR3 reads TGTGCCATCAGTGTCGGGACGGGACCCTACGAGCAGTACTTC. This sequence encodes CAISVGTGPYEQYF.

In the case of this clone: Sequence at one end of the junction differs from germline and may be a read error. The chain carries TRBV28 and TRBJ1-2; possibly TRBD1 for D (6 bases). The germline gives CDR1 MDHEN, CDR2 SYDVKM. CDR3 size: 12 residues. The CDR3: CASRGHGPIGVF. The CDR3 nucleotides read TGTGCCAGCAGGGGACACGGACCTATCGGCGTCTTC.

The genes are TRBV14 and TRBJ2-1; D remains ambiguous. The CDR3 runs to 14 residues. CDR1 and CDR2 from the germline V gene are SGHDN and FVKESK. V shed 8 bases and J shed 0 bases, with 11 bases lying between them. CDR3 amino acids: CASSPLGSYNEQFF. DNA for the CDR3: TGTGCCAGCTCTCCCTTAGGCTCCTACAATGAGCAGTTCTTC.

This clone was seen a few times. The junction shows a germline mismatch at one end, possibly a read error. The V and J genes are TRBV7-7 and TRBJ1-1; D not resolved. The CDR3 is 13 residues long. The germline V gene encodes CDR1 SSHAT and CDR2 FNYEAQ (reference sequence). CDR3 nucleotide sequence: TGTGCTAGCAGCCGTCAAGAGAACACTGAAGCTTTCTTT. It encodes CASSRQENTEAFF. The whole variable domain, filled in from reference TRBV7-7 and TRBJ1-1, reads GAGVSQSPRYKVTKRGQDVTLRCDPISSHATLYWYQQALGQGPEFLTYFNYEAQPDKSGLPSDRFSAERPEGSISTLTIQRTEQRDSAMYRCASSRQENTEAFFGQGTRLTVV.

This clone has only a few counts. The CDR3 is CAISDSPTYNEQFF. The CDR3 DNA is TGTGCCATCAGTGATTCTCCTACCTACAATGAGCAGTTCTTC. The chain carries TRBV10-3 and TRBJ2-1; D is uncertain. Germline CDR1 and CDR2: ENHRY and SYGVKD. The V end was cut by 3 bases, the J end by 2 bases, with 8 bases between. The CDR3 is 14 residues long.

This clone came up a few times. This CDR3 is also generated by other DNA sequences in the sample. This chain links TRBV4-3 with TRBJ1-6; D is perhaps TRBD1 (6 bases). This CDR3 contains 15 residues. V was clipped by 1 base and J by 7 bases, with 11 bases between them. CDR1 is LGHNA and CDR2 is YSLEER in the germline V gene. CDR3 bases: TGCGCCAGCAGCCAAGTCGGTCAGGGGAATTCACCCCTCCACTTT. Amino acids: CASSQVGQGNSPLHF.

The genes are TRBV14 and TRBJ2-3; a weak D match, TRBD2 (6 bases). Trimming removed 1 base at V and 0 bases at J, with 11 bases between. The CDR3 is made up of 16 amino acids. Per the germline V gene, CDR1 is SGHDN and CDR2 is FVKESK. The CDR3 here is CASSQGLALSTDTQYF. The DNA for the CDR3 is TGTGCCAGCAGCCAAGGGCTAGCGCTTAGCACAGATACGCAGTATTTT.

The chain recombines TRBV28 with TRBJ2-1, with 11 bases lining up with TRBD2. The CDR3 has 15 residues. The germline V gene has CDR1 MDHEN and CDR2 SYDVKM. The V segment lost 6 bases and the J segment 6 bases; nucleotides outside the gene matches: 7. CDR3 residues: CASSPPGLAANEQFF. The CDR3 DNA sequence: TGTGCCAGCAGCCCGCCGGGACTAGCGGCCAATGAGCAGTTCTTC.

The genes are TRBV9 and TRBJ1-2; D is possibly TRBD1 (6 bases). The ends were cut back, 3 bases at V and 2 bases at J, with 11 bases in the middle. Germline CDR1 SGDLS, CDR2 YYNGEE. The CDR3 sequence is 14 residues long. The CDR3: CASSETGENYGYTF. CDR3 coding DNA: TGTGCCAGCAGCGAGACAGGAGAGAACTATGGCTACACCTTC.

The V call is TRBV30, the J call TRBJ1-2, with D perhaps TRBD1 (5 bases). V was trimmed by 5 bases and J by 2 bases, leaving 9 bases between them. The CDR3 is made up of 12 amino acids. Germline-derived CDR1 and CDR2 are GTSNPN and SVGIG (reference sequence). CDR3 amino acids: CAWAGKNYGYTF. CDR3 in DNA: TGTGCCTGGGCAGGGAAGAACTATGGCTACACCTTC.

This clone was recorded many times. The chain couples TRBV30 to TRBJ2-6; D call uncertain. In germline, CDR1 is GTSNPN, CDR2 SVGIG (reference sequence). The V end was cut by 0 bases, the J end by 2 bases, with 11 bases between. The length of the CDR3 is 16 residues. The DNA of the CDR3 is TGTGCCTGGAGTGTATCTGGGGTCACTGGGGCCAACGTCCTGACTTTC. This translates into CAWSVSGVTGANVLTF.

This rearrangement joins TRBV7-9 to TRBJ2-1, with a tentative D call TRBD1 (5 bases). The V end was cut by 5 bases, the J end by 1 base, with 12 bases between. CDR3 length: 15 residues. Germline assignment: CDR1 SEHNR and CDR2 FQNEAQ (reference sequence). The CDR3 DNA follows: TGTGCCAGCAGCGAGGTTGGGGCTTCCTACAATGAGCAGTTCTTC. Protein sequence: CASSEVGASYNEQFF.

The chain couples TRBV7-2 to TRBJ2-7; 7 nucleotides align to TRBD2. Unmatched junction bases numbered 11, after V lost 5 bases and J lost 4 bases. Germline-derived CDR1 and CDR2 are SGHTA and FQGNSA. This CDR3 is 15 amino acids long. CDR3 region: CASSLGAGATYEQYF. As DNA, the CDR3 is TGTGCCAGCAGCCTAGGGGCGGGAGCTACGTACGAGCAGTACTTC.

V and J are TRBV10-3 and TRBJ2-5; tentative D call: TRBD2 (5 bases). Judging by the DNA end, TRBJ2-7 fits better; the J call may be wrong. The CDR3 spans 13 residues. Germline lookup yields CDR1 ENHRY and CDR2 SYGVKD. The CDR3 nucleotides read TGTGCCATCAGTGTACTAGGCGGTCACGAGCAGTACTTC. Amino acid sequence: CAISVLGGHEQYF.

The chain has TRBV5-5 and TRBJ2-1; 9 nucleotides line up with TRBD2. This CDR3 comprises 18 residues. V shed 2 bases, J shed 7 bases, and the junction held 16 bases outside the gene matches. CDR1 is SGHKS, CDR2 YYEKEE, per germline (reference sequence). The CDR3: CASSFRLAVSWNPNEQFF. In nucleotides, the CDR3 is TGTGCCAGCAGCTTTCGACTAGCGGTATCCTGGAATCCTAATGAGCAGTTCTTC. The variable domain in full, completed from reference TRBV5-5 and TRBJ2-1, reads DAGVTQSPTHLIKTRGQQVTLRCSPISGHKSVSWYQQVLGQGPQFIFQYYEKEERGRGNFPDRFSARQFPNYSSELNVNALLLGDSALYLCASSFRLAVSWNPNEQFFGPGTRLTVL.

This clone came up a few times. The rearrangement links TRBV7-2 to TRBJ1-1, with 8 bases fitting TRBD1. V was clipped by 3 bases and J by 4 bases; unmatched bases: 16. Germline CDR1 reads SGHTA; CDR2 reads FQGNSA. This CDR3 comprises 18 residues. The CDR3 DNA is TGTGCCAGCAGCTTCCGGGACAGGACGTTCCTGAGGGGCACTGAAGCTTTCTTT. Amino acid sequence: CASSFRDRTFLRGTEAFF. The entire variable domain, with the rest obtained from reference TRBV7-2 and TRBJ1-1, is as follows: GAGVSQSPSNKVTEKGKDVELRCDPISGHTALYWYRQSLGQGLEFLIYFQGNSAPDKSGLPSDRFSAERTGGSVSTLTIQRTQQEDSAVYLCASSFRDRTFLRGTEAFFGQGTRLTVV.

The table lists this clone with a few counts. The chain couples TRBV4-3 to TRBJ1-2; no reliable D call. This CDR3 region has 13 residues. From germline, CDR1 is LGHNA and CDR2 YSLEER. V lost 1 base to trimming and J lost 3 bases, with 6 bases between them. The CDR3 DNA is TGCGCCAGCAGCCAAGTAGGTTACTATGGCTACACCTTC. Residues: CASSQVGYYGYTF.

This clone appeared a few times. The rearrangement joins TRBV5-6 to TRBJ2-1; TRBD2 matches 10 bases. V shed 2 bases and J 6 bases; nucleotides not matched to a gene: 5. This CDR3 is 15 amino acids long. Germline-derived CDR1 and CDR2 are SGHDT and YYEEEE. The chain's CDR3 is CASSLALAGRNEQFF. CDR3 DNA: TGTGCCAGCAGCTTAGCACTAGCGGGGCGCAATGAGCAGTTCTTC.

This clone was observed a handful of times. J is TRBJ2-1 and V is TRBV28; TRBD2 agrees at 8 bases. The CDR3 sequence is 15 residues long. V lost 3 bases, J lost 3 bases, and 4 bases stayed unmatched. CDR1 MDHEN and CDR2 SYDVKM come from the germline V gene. The chain's CDR3 is CASSFLAGGYNEQFF. CDR3 bases: TGTGCCAGCAGTTTTCTGGCGGGAGGCTACAATGAGCAGTTCTTC.

This chain connects TRBV9 to TRBJ1-5, with 7 bases matching TRBD1. Germline CDR1 SGDLS, CDR2 YYNGEE. The trim removed 2 bases at V and 6 bases at J, leaving 5 bases unmatched. The CDR3 has 14 amino acids. CDR3 loop: CASSVKGGSQPQHF. For the CDR3, the DNA is TGTGCCAGCAGCGTTAAAGGGGGCAGTCAGCCCCAGCATTTT.

The V gene is TRBV9, the J gene TRBJ2-7; D remains ambiguous. Trimming took off 0 bases at V and 6 bases at J, with 19 bases between the two ends. Germline CDR1 SGDLS, CDR2 YYNGEE. CDR3 length: 16 amino acids. The CDR3 nucleotides read TGTGCCAGCAGCGTAGCGGCACGGCCAGTGGGAAGCGAGCAGTACTTC. Encoded protein: CASSVAARPVGSEQYF. Variable domain in full (rest from reference TRBV9 and TRBJ2-7): DSGVTQTPKHLITATGQRVTLRCSPRSGDLSVYWYQQSLDQGLQFLIQYYNGEERAKGNILERFSAQQFPDLHSELNLSSLELGDSALYFCASSVAARPVGSEQYFGPGTRLTVT.